The clone carrying this T cell receptor beta chain was counted ten times or more. The CDR3 has 12 amino acids. Germline CDR1 SQVTM, CDR2 ANQGSEA. V lost 7 bases, J lost 2 bases, and 11 bases lay in between. This entry comes from a study of regulatory T cells in long-lasting Graves disease. Through Arm-PCR of CDR3 regions and iRepertoire HTBI primers, TCR beta libraries were built. TCRdb re-derived calls from the multiplex PCR reads in MiXCR, one entry per CDR3 protein. The data contain a few hundred thousand distinct CDR3 sequences, about 14% of them singletons. Time point meaning: newly diagnosed GD, antithyroid drugs for less than 3 months. Extracted RNA from PBMCs served as the source of the TCR library. The same sample was also studied in work on T cells in Graves' hyperthyroidism and ophthalmopathy.

The chain joins TRBV29-1 to TRBJ1-1; D is perhaps TRBD1 (5 bases). The sequence was obtained from a man aged 25-45 years with Graves disease. Specimen: peripheral blood mononuclear cells (PBMCs), collected at new diagnosis, from a patient treated with antithyroid drugs. This CDR3 reads CSGGRINTEAFF. The CDR3 nucleotides are TGCAGCGGGGGACGGATTAACACTGAAGCTTTCTTT.